This T cell receptor (beta chain) comes out of a study of blood T cells in healthy people across ages. This clonotype was recorded at least ten times. Combining a sample-barcoded 5' primer with a J-beta primer mix, a second PCR ran for 7 to 11 cycles. A single record per CDR3 protein comes from TCRdb applying MiXCR to the 5' RACE reads. The sample records hundreds of thousands of distinct CDR3 sequences, around 30% being singletons. The CDR3 loop spans 11 amino acids. CDR1 is SNHLY, CDR2 FYNNEI, per germline. V lost 2 bases and J 6 bases, leaving 5 bases between the germline ends. This TCR was recovered from a woman older than 75 in good health. The gene calls are TRBV2 and TRBJ2-7; the D is unclear. Sequenced sample: blood. The CDR3 coding sequence is TGTGCCAGCAGTGAAAGGGTCGAGCAGTACTTC. It is translated as CASSERVEQYF.